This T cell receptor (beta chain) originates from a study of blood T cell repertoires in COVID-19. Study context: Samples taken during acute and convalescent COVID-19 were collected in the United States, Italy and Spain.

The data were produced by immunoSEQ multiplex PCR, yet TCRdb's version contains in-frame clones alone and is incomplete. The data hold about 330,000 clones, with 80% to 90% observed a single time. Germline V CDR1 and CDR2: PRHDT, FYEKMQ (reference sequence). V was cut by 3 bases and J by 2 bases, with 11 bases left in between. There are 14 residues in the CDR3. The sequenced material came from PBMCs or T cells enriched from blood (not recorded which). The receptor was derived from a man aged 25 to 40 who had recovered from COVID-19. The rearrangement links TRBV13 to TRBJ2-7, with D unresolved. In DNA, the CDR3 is TGTGCCAGCAGCTTTTCCAGTACCGCCTACGAGCAGTACTTC. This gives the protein CASSFSSTAYEQYF.